This entry lists 30 T cell receptor beta chains sequenced from one sample in a study of cytomegalovirus exposure and HLA in healthy donors. PCR used 60 Vbeta primers and 13 Jbeta primers. Generated by immunoSEQ multiplex PCR, the TCRdb table keeps only in-frame clones and is missing some. The sample lists 90,000 to 140,000 clones; over 70% were seen once. Sequencing input: PBMCs. These receptors were taken from a young man in good health and CMV-seronegative.

In this sample, this clone turned up a few times. The V gene is TRBV27, the J gene TRBJ2-1; the match to TRBD2 covers 7 bases. V shed 6 bases, J shed 8 bases, and the junction held 13 bases outside the gene matches. The CDR3 contains 15 residues. The V gene's germline CDR1 is MNHEY and CDR2 SMNVEV (reference sequence). The CDR3 is CASSWGSSGGYEQFF. The CDR3, as DNA: TGTGCCAGCAGCTGGGGGTCTAGCGGAGGCTATGAGCAGTTCTTC.

The rearrangement uses TRBV6-4 and TRBJ2-1; the match to TRBD2 covers 11 bases. Looked up from germline, CDR1 is MRHNA and CDR2 is SNTAGT. CDR3 length: 17 amino acids. Trimming took 4 bases from V and 5 from J; bases not matched to a gene: 10. In DNA form, the CDR3 reads TGTGCCAGCAGTGCCACCCCTGGGACTAGCGGAAACAATGAGCAGTTCTTC. Translation gives CASSATPGTSGNNEQFF.

This chain uses TRBV14 with TRBJ2-3, with TRBD2 as a possible D gene (5 bases). The ends were cut back, 3 bases at V and 2 bases at J, with 15 bases in the middle. This CDR3 spans 16 amino acids. CDR1 SGHDN and CDR2 FVKESK come from the germline V gene. The CDR3 nucleotides are TGTGCCAGCAGCCACCCCAGTAAGAGGGACACAGATACGCAGTATTTT. Translation: CASSHPSKRDTDTQYF.

The table lists this clone with a few counts. The V call is TRBV7-2, the J call TRBJ2-7; 7 positions match TRBD2. Germline values: CDR1 SGHTA, CDR2 FQGNSA. The CDR3 runs 14 residues. V gave up 0 bases and J gave up 4 bases; unmatched junction bases: 3. The chain's CDR3 is CASSLAAAGYEQYF. The CDR3 DNA is TGTGCCAGCAGCTTAGCAGCAGCGGGGTACGAGCAGTACTTC. Supplemented by reference TRBV7-2 and TRBJ2-7, the full variable domain reads GAGVSQSPSNKVTEKGKDVELRCDPISGHTALYWYRQSLGQGLEFLIYFQGNSAPDKSGLPSDRFSAERTGGSVSTLTIQRTQQEDSAVYLCASSLAAAGYEQYFGPGTRLTVT.

A word on this clone: The DNA is left out, because the CDR3 cannot be placed on it with certainty; the CDR3 is given as TCRdb lists it. The J gene is TRBJ1-5, the V gene TRBV19. CDR1 is LNHDA, CDR2 SQIVND, per germline (reference sequence). Counting both end residues, the CDR3 totals 18 amino acids. This chain's CDR3 is CASSTSGGVKVGNQPQHF.

The chain recombines TRBV6-1 with TRBJ1-2, with 8 bases that match TRBD1. The CDR3 contains 14 residues. Germline CDR1 reads MNHNS; CDR2 reads SASEGT. The V segment lost 3 bases and the J segment 4 bases; nucleotides outside the gene matches: 4. CDR3 residues: CASSELGQVYGYTF. The CDR3 bases are TGTGCCAGCAGTGAGTTGGGACAGGTCTATGGCTACACCTTC.

V and J are TRBV10-2 and TRBJ1-1, with a weak D call TRBD1 (5 bases). The CDR3 has 14 amino acids. CDR1 and CDR2 from the germline V gene are WSHSY and SAAADI. Trimming removed 5 bases from V and 1 base from J, with 11 bases in between. The CDR3 DNA is TGCGCCAGCAGTATACGACAGAGGAACACTGAAGCTTTCTTT. This encodes CASSIRQRNTEAFF.

The J gene is TRBJ2-5, the V gene TRBV9; 8 bases match TRBD2. Germline V gene lookup returns CDR1 SGDLS and CDR2 YYNGEE. With V trimmed by 0 bases and J by 7 bases, 5 bases remained unmatched. This CDR3 comprises 14 residues. CDR3 loop: CASSVAGGPATQYF. The DNA of the CDR3 is TGTGCCAGCAGCGTAGCGGGAGGGCCGGCGACCCAGTACTTC. Full variable domain (outside the CDR3, taken from reference TRBV9 and TRBJ2-5): DSGVTQTPKHLITATGQRVTLRCSPRSGDLSVYWYQQSLDQGLQFLIQYYNGEERAKGNILERFSAQQFPDLHSELNLSSLELGDSALYFCASSVAGGPATQYFGPGTRLLVL.

V gene TRBV5-4 combines with J gene TRBJ2-1, with TRBD2 identical over 9 bases. This CDR3 has 15 residues. The V segment lost 4 bases and the J segment 2 bases; nucleotides outside the gene matches: 4. The germline CDR1 and CDR2 sequences are SGHNT and YYREEE (reference sequence). The CDR3 DNA reads as TGTGCCAGCAGCCCGACTAGCGGACCCTACAATGAGCAGTTCTTC. This encodes CASSPTSGPYNEQFF.

The chain is built from TRBV19 and TRBJ1-5; D is unresolved. V was shortened by 6 bases and J by 5 bases, with 14 bases between the two germline ends. Germline lookup yields CDR1 LNHDA and CDR2 SQIVND (reference sequence). The CDR3 has 14 amino acids. The CDR3 region is CASSLAEGDQPQHF. CDR3 DNA sequence: TGTGCCAGTAGCCTAGCCGAGGGCGATCAGCCCCAGCATTTT.

This clone was detected once. The genes are TRBV6-5 and TRBJ1-1; TRBD1 matches at 8 bases. Germline V gene sequence: CDR1 MNHEY, CDR2 SVGAGI. V gave up 7 bases and J gave up 7 bases; unmatched junction bases: 11. The CDR3 is 14 residues long. In DNA, the CDR3 is TGTGCCAGCACCAACGCAGGGGGCGGCGGTGAAGCTTTCTTT. Its protein is CASTNAGGGGEAFF.

CDR3 loop: CAWFPGTGSYEQYF. The CDR3 region has the DNA TGTGCCTGGTTCCCCGGGACTGGTTCCTACGAGCAGTACTTC. V and J are TRBV30 and TRBJ2-7, with D perhaps matching TRBD2 (6 bases). With 5 bases removed from V and 1 base from J, the gap between germline ends came to 15 bases. Germline-derived CDR1 and CDR2 are GTSNPN and SVGIG (reference sequence). The CDR3 sequence is 14 residues long.

About this clone: Different DNA sequences within this sample yield the same CDR3. This chain uses TRBV4-2 with TRBJ2-7, with 7 positions matching TRBD2. Trimming took 1 base from V and 0 from J; bases not matched to a gene: 0. The germline V gene has CDR1 LGHNA and CDR2 YNFKEQ. The CDR3 consists of 14 residues. CDR3 bases: TGTGCCAGCAGCCAAGGCGGGGGCTCCTACGAGCAGTACTTC. It encodes CASSQGGGSYEQYF.

This chain links TRBV27 with TRBJ1-3, with 7 bases fitting TRBD1. The V segment lost 9 bases and the J segment 4 bases; nucleotides outside the gene matches: 9. From germline, CDR1 is MNHEY and CDR2 SMNVEV (reference sequence). The CDR3 runs 14 residues. The CDR3 sequence is CARRQGSWGNTIYF. DNA of the CDR3: TGTGCCAGAAGACAGGGTAGTTGGGGAAACACCATATATTTT.

J is TRBJ2-2 and V is TRBV9, with D tentatively TRBD1 (6 bases). Between the trimmed V and J ends, which lost 7 bases and 1 base, there was a span of 14 bases. CDR1 SGDLS and CDR2 YYNGEE come from the germline V gene. There are 15 residues in the CDR3. The CDR3 region has the DNA TGTGCCAGCGGGCCGGGACACCGGAACACCGGGGAGCTGTTTTTT. This translates into CASGPGHRNTGELFF.

J is TRBJ1-5 and V is TRBV30, with 8 bases matching TRBD1. The trim removed 5 bases at V and 2 bases at J, leaving 2 bases unmatched. This CDR3 is 13 amino acids long. Germline V gene lookup returns CDR1 GTSNPN and CDR2 SVGIG (reference sequence). As DNA, the CDR3 is TGTGCCTGGCAGGGGGCAGGCAATCAGCCCCAGCATTTT. It encodes CAWQGAGNQPQHF.

The chain has TRBV5-1 and TRBJ2-7; 10 bases line up with TRBD2. CDR3 length equals 17 residues. Germline loops: CDR1 SGHRS, CDR2 YFSETQ. V shed 5 bases and J 2 bases; nucleotides not matched to a gene: 13. Here the CDR3 reads CASRVYRAGGTPYEQYF. DNA for the CDR3: TGCGCCAGCAGGGTTTATCGAGCGGGGGGGACTCCCTACGAGCAGTACTTC.

This sequence joins TRBV6-5 and TRBJ1-5; no clear D. CDR1 is MNHEY and CDR2 is SVGAGI in the germline V gene. The V and J ends lost 6 bases and 0 bases respectively, with 9 bases between them. The CDR3 sequence is 14 residues long. Written as DNA, the CDR3 is TGTGCCAGCAGGCAGGTAGATAGCAATCAGCCCCAGCATTTT. Translating gives CASRQVDSNQPQHF.

The chain employs TRBV6-1 and TRBJ2-3; 11 nucleotides agree with TRBD2. CDR3 length: 17 amino acids. Germline V CDR1 and CDR2: MNHNS, SASEGT. V trimming: 4 bases; J trimming: 2 bases; junction bases outside the gene matches: 8. CDR3 DNA: TGTGCCAGCAGTGCCACTAGCGGGAGCAGGGCCACAGATACGCAGTATTTT. Its translation is CASSATSGSRATDTQYF.

The chain carries TRBV28 and TRBJ1-4, with D perhaps TRBD1 (5 bases). Per the germline V gene, CDR1 is MDHEN and CDR2 is SYDVKM. This CDR3 is built from 14 residues. Trimming shortened V by 2 bases and J by 7 bases, and 11 bases separated the two germline ends. This chain's CDR3 is CASSLRGLVEKLFF. CDR3 coding DNA: TGTGCCAGCAGTTTAAGGGGCTTGGTTGAAAAACTGTTTTTT.

The rearrangement links TRBV9 to TRBJ2-7, with D perhaps TRBD2 (5 bases). This CDR3 is 15 amino acids long. Germline CDR1 and CDR2: SGDLS and YYNGEE. With 1 base removed from V and 3 bases from J, the gap between germline ends came to 14 bases. This CDR3 is CASSVRSSPYYEQYF. Here the CDR3 DNA reads TGTGCCAGCAGCGTACGTTCTAGCCCATACTACGAGCAGTACTTC.

This chain uses TRBV6-1 with TRBJ2-7; 7 positions match TRBD2. CDR1 MNHNS and CDR2 SASEGT come from the germline V gene. Germline trimming cut 5 bases from V and 0 bases from J; bases unmatched to any gene: 4. The CDR3 runs 14 residues. The CDR3 loop is CASSYSGYSYEQYF. The CDR3 bases are TGTGCCAGCAGTTATAGCGGGTACTCCTACGAGCAGTACTTC.

The V and J genes are TRBV15 and TRBJ1-2; 7 nucleotides agree with TRBD1. CDR1 is LNHNV, CDR2 YYDKDF, per germline (reference sequence). V was clipped by 3 bases and J by 0 bases; unmatched bases: 4. The CDR3 has 15 residues. The CDR3 DNA sequence: TGTGCCACCAGCAGGGGACAGCAAGCTAACTATGGCTACACCTTC. The encoded protein is CATSRGQQANYGYTF.

This clone was seen a handful of times. The CDR3 region is CASSVGLGSPLHF. In DNA form, the CDR3 reads TGCGCCAGCAGTGTGGGGCTTGGGTCACCCCTCCACTTT. The rearrangement links TRBV10-1 to TRBJ1-6; TRBD1 is a possible D gene (5 bases). Trimming cost V 4 bases and J 10 bases, with 11 bases left between them. The CDR3 extends over 13 amino acids. Germline V gives CDR1 WNHNN, CDR2 SYGVQD (reference sequence).

This chain joins TRBV4-1 and TRBJ1-2; TRBD1 aligns across 7 bases. The CDR3 consists of 14 residues. The V and J ends lost 4 bases and 5 bases, in that order; junction bases with no gene match: 7. Looked up from germline, CDR1 is MGHRA and CDR2 is YSYEKL. The CDR3 DNA reads as TGCGCCAGCAGCCCGGGACAGCAAATGTATGGCTACACCTTC. It specifies CASSPGQQMYGYTF.

This rearrangement joins TRBV19 to TRBJ2-2, with D perhaps TRBD1 (6 bases). The CDR3 is made up of 18 amino acids. Germline lookup yields CDR1 LNHDA and CDR2 SQIVND (reference sequence). Deletions cut 7 bases from V and 6 bases from J, with 27 bases between. DNA for the CDR3: TGTGCCAGTAAAGTTAGGTTCGTCGGGACAAAAATCCCCGGGGAGCTGTTTTTT. It translates to CASKVRFVGTKIPGELFF.

The J gene is TRBJ2-1, the V gene TRBV7-2, with 8 bases lining up with TRBD2. The J segment lost 8 bases and the V segment lost 1 base, leaving 7 bases of the junction unmatched. This CDR3 is built from 15 residues. Germline CDR1 is SGHTA and CDR2 is FQGNSA. The CDR3 coding sequence is TGTGCCAGCAGCTTAGGGGTAGCGGGGTGGGATGAGCAGTTCTTC. Its translation is CASSLGVAGWDEQFF.

The chain joins TRBV7-9 to TRBJ2-1; no clear D. CDR3 length: 12 residues. Trimming removed 0 bases at V and 10 bases at J, with 7 bases between. In germline, CDR1 is SEHNR, CDR2 FQNEAQ (reference sequence). CDR3: CASSLARKEQFF. The DNA for the CDR3 is TGTGCCAGCAGCTTAGCGCGGAAGGAGCAGTTCTTC.

The chain recombines TRBV5-6 with TRBJ2-1; 7 bases are shared with TRBD1. CDR1 and CDR2 from the germline V gene are SGHDT and YYEEEE. CDR3 length equals 16 residues. The V gene end was trimmed by 2 bases and the J gene end by 4 bases; junction bases not matched to a gene: 9. In nucleotides, the CDR3 is TGTGCCAGCAGCTTTATAACAGGGGAATTTTACAATGAGCAGTTCTTC. It is translated as CASSFITGEFYNEQFF.

The CDR3: CASSFDSGSGGNIQYF. DNA for the CDR3: TGTGCCAGCAGCTTCGATTCCGGGTCTGGAGGAAACATTCAGTACTTC. The rearrangement links TRBV7-2 to TRBJ2-4; D possibly corresponds to TRBD2 (5 bases). Germline V CDR1 and CDR2: SGHTA, FQGNSA. The CDR3 runs to 16 residues. V lost 3 bases and J 6 bases, leaving 18 bases between the germline ends.